These T cell receptor beta chains were read from a single sample in a study of OX40 agonist ivuxolimab in advanced cancers. Method: immunoSEQ multiplex PCR; TCRdb's copy keeps in-frame clones and lacks some. Counted here are some 80,000 clones, over 85% occurring once; the ten biggest clones make up roughly 20%. The specimen was CD4+ or CD8+ T cells sorted from blood, collected in a trial of the OX40 agonist ivuxolimab. Every receptor here comes from an adult with an advanced solid tumor such as melanoma, head and neck, liver or kidney cancer. CDR3s leave out the opening cysteine and the closing phenylalanine or tryptophan. Fields, in order: CDR3 protein, CDR3 length, V gene, J gene.

CDR3 protein: ASSPAQSGYT; CDR3 length: 10; V gene: TRBV7-6; J gene: TRBJ1-2
CDR3 protein: ASSSRQVQETQY; CDR3 length: 12; V gene: TRBV7-9; J gene: TRBJ2-5
CDR3 protein: ASSAGQGYNEQF; CDR3 length: 12; V gene: TRBV5-1; J gene: TRBJ2-1
CDR3 protein: ASSLYTGELF; CDR3 length: 10; V gene: TRBV5-6; J gene: TRBJ2-2
CDR3 protein: ASSLRQGRMAVNTEAF; CDR3 length: 16; V gene: TRBV28; J gene: TRBJ1-1
CDR3 protein: ASSLNPWGKLF; CDR3 length: 11; V gene: TRBV7-3; J gene: TRBJ1-4
CDR3 protein: ASSYSRRDLTEAF; CDR3 length: 13; V gene: TRBV6-5; J gene: TRBJ1-1
CDR3 protein: ASNLQGARAF; CDR3 length: 10; V gene: TRBV6-1; J gene: TRBJ1-1
CDR3 protein: ASSEGQGGPRGGYT; CDR3 length: 14; V gene: TRBV9; J gene: TRBJ1-2
CDR3 protein: ASSFGTPPYEQY; CDR3 length: 12; V gene: TRBV27; J gene: TRBJ2-7
CDR3 protein: ASSFPRRGGRPNTEAF; CDR3 length: 16; V gene: TRBV28; J gene: TRBJ1-1
CDR3 protein: AISDAGSYNEQF; CDR3 length: 12; V gene: TRBV10-3; J gene: TRBJ2-1
CDR3 protein: ASSSYEQY; CDR3 length: 8; V gene: TRBV10-2; J gene: TRBJ2-7
CDR3 protein: ASSVAGTSVYEQY; CDR3 length: 13; V gene: TRBV7-2; J gene: TRBJ2-7
CDR3 protein: ASSLMGQDY; CDR3 length: 9; V gene: TRBV7-8; J gene: TRBJ2-7
CDR3 protein: ASSQERTGSQETQY; CDR3 length: 14; V gene: TRBV4-1; J gene: TRBJ2-5
CDR3 protein: ASSRDLGQGGGYT; CDR3 length: 13; V gene: TRBV5-5; J gene: TRBJ1-2
CDR3 protein: ATADRAGYEQY; CDR3 length: 11; V gene: TRBV28; J gene: TRBJ2-7